This T cell receptor (beta chain) was recovered during a study of CD8 T cells in Susac syndrome. The authors carried out high-throughput sequencing of TCR beta. They applied it to CD8+ and CD4+ T cells obtained from blood. Findings and caveats of the study: Regarding the TCR sequencing and HLA analysis, the study admitted that a relatively small number of individuals were involved.

Random hexamers were used to reverse transcribe roughly 0.5 to 1 ug of RNA. Multiplex PCR with immunoSEQ amplified the TCR beta CDR3 across 54 Vbeta and 13 Jbeta. Each CDR3 protein gets one entry after TCRdb re-called the immunoSEQ multiplex PCR reads with MiXCR. The sample shows fewer than 150,000 distinct CDR3 sequences, 90% to 95% of them seen only once. Regarding this clonotype: Its antigen is as yet unknown.

V was trimmed by 5 bases and J by 3 bases, leaving 16 bases between them. The CDR3 length is 15 residues. Germline V CDR1 and CDR2: MNHEY, SMNVEV (reference sequence). V usage is TRBV27 and J usage is TRBJ1-2; the D is unclear. The specimen was CD4+ T cells from PBMCs. The sequence came from a human donor in good health. The CDR3 here is CASSKTTHIDYGYTF. CDR3 nucleotides: TGTGCCAGCAGTAAGACCACGCACATTGACTATGGCTACACCTTC.